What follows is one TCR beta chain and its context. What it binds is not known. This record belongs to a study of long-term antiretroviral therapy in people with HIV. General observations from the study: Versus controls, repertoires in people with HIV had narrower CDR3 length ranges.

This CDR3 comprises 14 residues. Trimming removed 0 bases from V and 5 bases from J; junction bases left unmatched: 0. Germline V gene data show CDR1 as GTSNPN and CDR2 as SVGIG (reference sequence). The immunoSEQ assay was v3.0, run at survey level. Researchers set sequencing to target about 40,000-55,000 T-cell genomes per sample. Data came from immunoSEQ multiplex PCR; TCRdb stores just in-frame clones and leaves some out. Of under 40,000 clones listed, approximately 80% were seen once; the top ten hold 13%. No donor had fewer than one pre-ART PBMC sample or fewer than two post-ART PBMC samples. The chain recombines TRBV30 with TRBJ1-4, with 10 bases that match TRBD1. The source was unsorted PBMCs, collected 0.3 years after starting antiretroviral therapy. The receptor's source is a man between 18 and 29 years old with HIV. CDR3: CAWSVGQGNEKLFF. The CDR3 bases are TGTGCCTGGAGTGTGGGACAGGGGAATGAAAAACTGTTTTTT.